This entry features one TCR beta chain sequence. The sample is drawn from a study of blood T cell repertoires in COVID-19. Trimming pared 7 bases from V and 9 bases from J, leaving 15 bases between. The CDR3 sequence is 11 residues long. Germline V gene sequence: CDR1 DFQATT, CDR2 SNEGSKA (reference sequence). TCRdb's table, derived via immunoSEQ multiplex PCR, lists solely in-frame clones and lacks some. The table lists roughly 250,000 clones, roughly 80% of them singletons. V usage is TRBV20-1 and J usage is TRBJ1-1; D unclear. Specimen: peripheral blood. The clonotype comes from a person aged 65 to 85 with COVID-19, enrolled during active disease. CDR3 nucleotides: TGCAGTGTGAGGGCCGCCGAAAAAGCTTTCTTT. Encoded protein: CSVRAAEKAFF.